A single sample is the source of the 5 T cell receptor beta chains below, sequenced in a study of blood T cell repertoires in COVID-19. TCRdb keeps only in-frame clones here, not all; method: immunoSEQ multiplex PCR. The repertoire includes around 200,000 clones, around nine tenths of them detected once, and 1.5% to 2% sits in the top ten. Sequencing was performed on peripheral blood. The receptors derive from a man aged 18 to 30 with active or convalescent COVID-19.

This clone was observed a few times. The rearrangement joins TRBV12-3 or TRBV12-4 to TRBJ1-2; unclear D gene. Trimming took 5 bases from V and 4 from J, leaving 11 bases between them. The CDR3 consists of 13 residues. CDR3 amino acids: CASSARRSYGYTF. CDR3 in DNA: TGTGCCAGCAGTGCCCGGAGGAGCTATGGCTACACCTTC.

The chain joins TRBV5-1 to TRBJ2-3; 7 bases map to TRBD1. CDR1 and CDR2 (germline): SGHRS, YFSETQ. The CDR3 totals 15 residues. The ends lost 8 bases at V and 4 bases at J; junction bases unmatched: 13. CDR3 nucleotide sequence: TGCGCCAGTCGGATCCCGGGACAGTCCCCAGATACGCAGTATTTT. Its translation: CASRIPGQSPDTQYF.

The CDR3 nucleotides read TGTGCCAGCAGCTTACGGGGGACTGAGACCCAGTACTTC. Residues: CASSLRGTETQYF. V gene TRBV5-5 combines with J gene TRBJ2-5, with D possibly TRBD2 on 6 matching bases. With 2 bases removed from V and 5 bases from J, the gap between germline ends came to 10 bases. The CDR3 length is 13 residues. The germline V gene has CDR1 SGHKS and CDR2 YYEKEE (reference sequence).

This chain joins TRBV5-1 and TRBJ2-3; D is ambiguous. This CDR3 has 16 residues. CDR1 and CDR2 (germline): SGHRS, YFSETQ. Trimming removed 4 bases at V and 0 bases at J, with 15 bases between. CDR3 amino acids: CASSPGGLDSTDTQYF. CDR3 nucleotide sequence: TGCGCCAGCAGCCCTGGTGGGCTGGATAGCACAGATACGCAGTATTTT.

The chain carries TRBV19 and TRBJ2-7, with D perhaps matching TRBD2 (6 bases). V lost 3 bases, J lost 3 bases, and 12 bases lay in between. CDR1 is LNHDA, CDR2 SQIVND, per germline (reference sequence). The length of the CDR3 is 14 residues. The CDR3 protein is CASSIQWEDYEQYF. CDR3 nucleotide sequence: TGTGCCAGTAGTATTCAGTGGGAGGACTACGAGCAGTACTTC.